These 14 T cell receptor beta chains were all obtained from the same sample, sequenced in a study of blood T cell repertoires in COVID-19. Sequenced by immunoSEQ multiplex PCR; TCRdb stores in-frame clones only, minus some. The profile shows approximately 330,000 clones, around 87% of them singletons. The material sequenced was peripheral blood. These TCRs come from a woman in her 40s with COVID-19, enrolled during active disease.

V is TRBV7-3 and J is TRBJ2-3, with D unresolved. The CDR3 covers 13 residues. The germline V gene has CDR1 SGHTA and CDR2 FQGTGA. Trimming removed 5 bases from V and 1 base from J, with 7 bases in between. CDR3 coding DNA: TGTGCCAGCAGCCCAGGCCGCACAGATACGCAGTATTTT. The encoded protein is CASSPGRTDTQYF.

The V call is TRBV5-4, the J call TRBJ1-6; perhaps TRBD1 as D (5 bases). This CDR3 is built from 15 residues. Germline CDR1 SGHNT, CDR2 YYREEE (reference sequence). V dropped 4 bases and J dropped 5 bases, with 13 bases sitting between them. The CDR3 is CASSRRGGDNSPLHF. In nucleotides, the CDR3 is TGTGCCAGCAGCAGGCGGGGGGGGGATAATTCACCCCTCCACTTT.

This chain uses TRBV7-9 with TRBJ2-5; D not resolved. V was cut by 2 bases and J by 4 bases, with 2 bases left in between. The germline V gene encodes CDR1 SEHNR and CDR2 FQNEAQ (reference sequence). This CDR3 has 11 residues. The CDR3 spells CASSLLETQYF. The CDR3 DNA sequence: TGTGCCAGCAGCTTACTAGAGACCCAGTACTTC.

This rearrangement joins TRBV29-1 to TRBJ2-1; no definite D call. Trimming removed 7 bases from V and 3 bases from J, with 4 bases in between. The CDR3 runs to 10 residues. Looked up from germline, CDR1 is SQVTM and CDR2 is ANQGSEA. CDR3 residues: CSAHYNEQFF. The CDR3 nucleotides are TGCAGCGCCCACTACAATGAGCAGTTCTTC.

The CDR3 region is CASSDGTGWTKNIQYF. The CDR3 DNA is TGTGCCAGCAGTGACGGGACAGGGTGGACCAAAAACATTCAGTACTTC. V gene TRBV6-4 combines with J gene TRBJ2-4; 9 nucleotides agree with TRBD1. This CDR3 has 16 amino acids. With 2 bases clipped from V and 2 bases from J, the junction kept 4 bases outside the gene matches. Germline V gene data show CDR1 as MRHNA and CDR2 as SNTAGT.

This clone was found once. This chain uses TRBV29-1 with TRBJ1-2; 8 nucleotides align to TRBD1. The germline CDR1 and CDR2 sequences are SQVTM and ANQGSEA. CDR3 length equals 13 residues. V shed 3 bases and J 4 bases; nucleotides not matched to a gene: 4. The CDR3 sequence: CSVDATGGYGYTF. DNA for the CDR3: TGCAGCGTTGACGCCACAGGGGGCTATGGCTACACCTTC.

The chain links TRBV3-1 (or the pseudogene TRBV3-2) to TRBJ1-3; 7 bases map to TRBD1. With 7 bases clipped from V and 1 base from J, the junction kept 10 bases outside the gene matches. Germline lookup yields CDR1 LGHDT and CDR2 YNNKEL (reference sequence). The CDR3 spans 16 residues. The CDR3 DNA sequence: TGTGCCAGCATCGAACGGACAGGACTATCTGGAAACACCATATATTTT. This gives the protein CASIERTGLSGNTIYF.

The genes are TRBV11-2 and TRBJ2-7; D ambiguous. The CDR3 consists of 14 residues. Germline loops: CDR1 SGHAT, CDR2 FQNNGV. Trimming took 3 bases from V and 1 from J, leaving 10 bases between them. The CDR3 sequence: CASSLMMRSYEQYF. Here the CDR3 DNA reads TGTGCCAGCAGCTTGATGATGAGATCCTACGAGCAGTACTTC.

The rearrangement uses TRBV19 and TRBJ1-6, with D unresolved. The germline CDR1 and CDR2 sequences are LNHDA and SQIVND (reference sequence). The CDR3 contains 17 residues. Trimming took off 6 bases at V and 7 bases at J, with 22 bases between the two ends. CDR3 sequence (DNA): TGTGCCAGTAGCCCCACGACTCCACGCGGTGGGAATTCACCCCTCCACTTT. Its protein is CASSPTTPRGGNSPLHF.

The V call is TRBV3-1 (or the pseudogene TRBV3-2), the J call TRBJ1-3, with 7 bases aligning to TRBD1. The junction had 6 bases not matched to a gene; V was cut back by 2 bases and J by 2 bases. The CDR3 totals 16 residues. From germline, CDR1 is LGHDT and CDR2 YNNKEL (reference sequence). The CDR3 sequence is CASSQFAGGPGNTIYF. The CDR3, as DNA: TGTGCCAGCAGCCAATTTGCAGGGGGACCTGGAAACACCATATATTTT.

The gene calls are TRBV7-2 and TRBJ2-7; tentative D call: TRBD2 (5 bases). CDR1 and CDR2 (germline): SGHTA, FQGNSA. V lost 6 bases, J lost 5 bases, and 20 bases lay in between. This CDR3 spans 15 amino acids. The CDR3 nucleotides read TGTGCCAGCAGTTCCCAGGTGAGGGATTTAGACGAGCAGTACTTC. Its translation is CASSSQVRDLDEQYF. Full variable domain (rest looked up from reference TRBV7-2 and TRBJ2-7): GAGVSQSPSNKVTEKGKDVELRCDPISGHTALYWYRQSLGQGLEFLIYFQGNSAPDKSGLPSDRFSAERTGGSVSTLTIQRTQQEDSAVYLCASSSQVRDLDEQYFGPGTRLTVT.

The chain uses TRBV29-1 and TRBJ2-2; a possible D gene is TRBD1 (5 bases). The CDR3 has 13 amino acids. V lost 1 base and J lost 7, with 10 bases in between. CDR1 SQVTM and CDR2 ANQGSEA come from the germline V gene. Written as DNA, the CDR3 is TGCAGCGTTGAAGGGGCAGGGAACGGGGAGCTGTTTTTT. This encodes CSVEGAGNGELFF.

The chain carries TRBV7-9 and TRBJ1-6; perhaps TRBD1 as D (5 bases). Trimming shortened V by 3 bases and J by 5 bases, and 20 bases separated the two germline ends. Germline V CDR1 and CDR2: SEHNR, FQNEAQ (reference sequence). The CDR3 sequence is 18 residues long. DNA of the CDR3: TGTGCCAGCAGCTTTGGGTTGGACACAGCCGGCCATAATTCACCCCTCCACTTT. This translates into CASSFGLDTAGHNSPLHF.

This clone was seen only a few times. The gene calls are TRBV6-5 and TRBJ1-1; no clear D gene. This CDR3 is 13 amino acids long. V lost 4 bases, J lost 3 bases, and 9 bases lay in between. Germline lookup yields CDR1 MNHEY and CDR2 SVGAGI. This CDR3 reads CASSSTAYTEAFF. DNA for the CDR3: TGTGCCAGCAGTTCCACAGCTTACACTGAAGCTTTCTTT.